Listed below are T cell receptor beta chains from one sample, sequenced in a study of cytomegalovirus exposure and HLA in healthy donors. Method: immunoSEQ multiplex PCR; TCRdb's copy keeps in-frame clones and lacks some. The table has some 73,000 clones, around 90% seen once. Sample: PBMCs. These receptors all come from a woman under 30 in good health and CMV-seropositive. Each CDR3 is given with its conserved first and last residue. The D gene is left open where the match is weak. Size tells how often a clone was seen (once, few, many) or the class of an expanded clone, and some rows leave it out.

J	V	D	size	DNA	CDR3
TRBJ2-7	TRBV6-6	.	.	TGTGCCAGCAGTCTGGAGGAGGGTTTCTACGAGCAGTACTTC	CASSLEEGFYEQYF
TRBJ2-7	TRBV11-1	.	once	TGTGCCAGCAGCCCCGATAGGGGTGGATACGAGCAGTACTTC	CASSPDRGGYEQYF
TRBJ2-2	TRBV6-1	.	few	TGTGCCAGCAGTGAAGATCCAGGTGGAACCGGGGAGCTGTTTTTT	CASSEDPGGTGELFF
TRBJ2-1	TRBV5-4	TRBD1	.	TGTGCCAGCAGCTGGTGGGACAGGGACAATGAGCAGTTCTTC	CASSWWDRDNEQFF
TRBJ1-4	TRBV30	TRBD1	.	TGTGCCTGGAGTACCGGGACAGGGGTCGAAAAACTGTTTTTT	CAWSTGTGVEKLFF
TRBJ2-2	TRBV6-1	TRBD2	.	TGTGCCAGCATACTAGCGGGAGTCGGGGAGCTGTTTTTT	CASILAGVGELFF
TRBJ2-7	TRBV4-3	TRBD2	.	TGCGCCAGCAGCCAAGGCAGCGGGGAGCCCTACGAGCAGTACTTC	CASSQGSGEPYEQYF
TRBJ1-5	TRBV4-3	.	.	TGCGCCAGCAGCCCCCAAAGGGGCGGCGGCCAGCCCCAGCATTTT	CASSPQRGGGQPQHF
TRBJ1-2	TRBV5-1	TRBD1	.	TGCGCCAGCAGCGCAGGGGGCGCGGCGAACTATGGCTACACCTTC	CASSAGGAANYGYTF
TRBJ2-7	TRBV30	.	.	TGTGCCTGGAGTGTACAGGGAATGCAGCAGTACTTC	CAWSVQGMQQYF
TRBJ2-7	TRBV5-1	.	.	TGCGCCAGCAGTAAGGAAACAGGGGAGGACGAGCAGTACTTC	CASSKETGEDEQYF
TRBJ1-2	TRBV19	TRBD1	.	TGTGCCAGTAGTGGGACAGCCGGATATGGCTACACCTTC	CASSGTAGYGYTF
TRBJ2-5	TRBV6-5	.	.	TGTGCCAGCAGTTACTCGGGCAGGGCGAACCAAGAGACCCAGTACTTC	CASSYSGRANQETQYF
TRBJ2-7	TRBV4-1	.	.	TGCGCCAGCAGCCAAGTTCCAGCACAGCCGACCTACGAGCAGTACTTC	CASSQVPAQPTYEQYF
TRBJ2-4	TRBV29-1	.	.	TGCAGCGTTGAAGGGCAGGGCATTCAGTACTTC	CSVEGQGIQYF
TRBJ2-5	TRBV11-3	.	.	TGTGCCAGCAGCTTAGATGGGCCCACAGCCGAAGAGACCCAGTACTTC	CASSLDGPTAEETQYF
TRBJ2-7	TRBV11-2	.	.	TGTGCCAGCAGTTGGCTAGCGAGAAGAACCTACGAGCAGTACTTC	CASSWLARRTYEQYF
TRBJ2-2	TRBV5-4	.	.	TGTGCCAGCAGCTTGATCGGAAGGGGCACCGGGGAGCTGTTTTTT	CASSLIGRGTGELFF
TRBJ1-2	TRBV6-1	.	.	TGTGCCAGCAGTGCTCGGGGACTCGAGAGGGACTATGGCTACACCTTC	CASSARGLERDYGYTF
TRBJ1-5	TRBV6-6	.	.	TGTGCCAGCAGTTACTCGGACACCGCTCAGCCCCAGCATTTT	CASSYSDTAQPQHF
TRBJ2-3	TRBV18	.	.	TGTGCCAGCTCACTTGGCAGCACAGATACGCAGTATTTT	CASSLGSTDTQYF
TRBJ2-3	TRBV5-3	TRBD2	.	TGTGCCAGAAGCTTAAGTAGTTCTAGCGGGAGTGCAGATACGCAGTATTTT	CARSLSSSSGSADTQYF
TRBJ1-5	TRBV10-2	TRBD1	.	TGCGCCAGCAGTGAGTGGTACAGGGGTGGGAGAAAGGACAATCAGCCCCAGCATTTT	CASSEWYRGGRKDNQPQHF
TRBJ2-5	TRBV6-5	.	.	TGTGCCAGCAGTTACGGCAGGGTAGAGACCCAGTACTTC	CASSYGRVETQYF
TRBJ2-1	TRBV6-6	.	.	TGTGCCAGCAGTTACTCTCGGGACATGGATGAGCAGTTCTTC	CASSYSRDMDEQFF
TRBJ2-3	TRBV20-1	.	.	TGCAGTGCTCCGGAGGGGGATACGCAGTATTTT	CSAPEGDTQYF
TRBJ1-5	TRBV29-1	.	.	TGCAGCGTTGAGAAGCAGGGTAGCAATCAGCCCCAGCATTTT	CSVEKQGSNQPQHF
TRBJ2-3	TRBV5-1	.	.	TGCGCCAGCATGACCGGGGGCACAGATACGCAGTATTTT	CASMTGGTDTQYF
TRBJ2-2	TRBV7-9	TRBD2	.	TGTGCCAGCAGCTCACTTAGCGGGGCGAACACCGGGGAGCTGTTTTTT	CASSSLSGANTGELFF
TRBJ2-7	TRBV7-2	TRBD2	.	TGTGCCAGCAGCCGGCGGGGGGGAATCTACGAGCAGTACTTC	CASSRRGGIYEQYF
TRBJ1-4	TRBV28	TRBD1	.	TGTGCCAGCAGTGTCCTGGGACAGGGAAGCGAAAAACTGTTTTTT	CASSVLGQGSEKLFF
TRBJ2-5	TRBV4-2	TRBD2	.	TGTGCCAGCAGTCAAGATGGTAGCGGGGGGGCGGAGACCCAGTACTTC	CASSQDGSGGAETQYF
TRBJ1-5	TRBV11-1	.	.	TGTGCCAGCAGCTTAGCCCCAGGACAGCCCCAGCATTTT	CASSLAPGQPQHF
TRBJ2-3	TRBV4-1	.	.	TGCGCCAGCAGCCATGAACGCGGGGAACCAGATACGCAGTATTTT	CASSHERGEPDTQYF
TRBJ2-1	TRBV11-2	.	.	TGTGCCAGCAGCTTGTCCCCGATACAATTGGATGAGCAGTTCTTC	CASSLSPIQLDEQFF
TRBJ1-2	TRBV6-5	.	.	TGTGCCAGCAACTTAGTCGGGCAGGGGAACTATGGCTACACCTTC	CASNLVGQGNYGYTF
TRBJ1-2	TRBV29-1	TRBD1	.	TGCACCGTTCCCAGGACAGGGGGCAGTAATGGCTACACCTTC	CTVPRTGGSNGYTF
TRBJ1-5	TRBV4-1	.	.	TGCGCCAGCAGCCAAGTGGGGGGGGTTAGTGGCAATCAGCCCCAGCATTTT	CASSQVGGVSGNQPQHF
TRBJ1-6	TRBV5-1	.	.	TGCGCCAGCAGGGAAGACTCCCTTTCACCCCTCCACTTT	CASREDSLSPLHF
TRBJ1-5	TRBV7-6	TRBD1	.	TGTGCCAGCAGCCTTCGCCCCACAGGGGATGGCAATCAGCCCCAGCATTTT	CASSLRPTGDGNQPQHF
TRBJ1-1	TRBV5-4	.	.	TGTGCCAGCAGCTTGGGGAGGGGCACTGAAGCTTTCTTT	CASSLGRGTEAFF
TRBJ2-7	TRBV19	.	.	TGTGCCAGTAGTATAGCGTTTTCCTACGAGCAGTACTTC	CASSIAFSYEQYF
TRBJ2-7	TRBV5-1	TRBD2	.	TGCGCCAGCAGCTCCGGACTGGGAGGGAGGGGAAACGAGCAATACTTC	CASSSGLGGRGNEQYF
TRBJ1-2	TRBV10-3	.	.	TGTGCCATCAGTTCAGGAGGGCTCACTAACTATGGCTACACCTTC	CAISSGGLTNYGYTF
TRBJ2-6	TRBV5-8	TRBD1	once	TGTGCCAGCAGCCAGGACAGGGGGCGTTTCAACGTCCTGACTTTC	CASSQDRGRFNVLTF
TRBJ2-2	TRBV2	.	.	TGTGCCAGCAGTGAATCATTCGGGGGACCTAACACCGGGGAGCTGTTTTTT	CASSESFGGPNTGELFF
TRBJ2-2	TRBV5-1	.	.	TGCGCCAGCAGCTTGATCATCGGGGGGCGACAAACCGGGGAGCTGTTTTTT	CASSLIIGGRQTGELFF
TRBJ1-4	TRBV5-1	TRBD1	.	TGCGCCAGCAGCTCCCGGGACAGGGCTGAAAAACTGTTTTTT	CASSSRDRAEKLFF
TRBJ1-5	TRBV7-6	.	.	TGTGCCAGCAGCCCGGGGGGGGGCAATCAGCCCCAGCATTTT	CASSPGGGNQPQHF
TRBJ2-2	TRBV10-3	.	once	TGTGCCATCAGTGATGAGGCGGACGGGGAGCTGTTTTTT	CAISDEADGELFF